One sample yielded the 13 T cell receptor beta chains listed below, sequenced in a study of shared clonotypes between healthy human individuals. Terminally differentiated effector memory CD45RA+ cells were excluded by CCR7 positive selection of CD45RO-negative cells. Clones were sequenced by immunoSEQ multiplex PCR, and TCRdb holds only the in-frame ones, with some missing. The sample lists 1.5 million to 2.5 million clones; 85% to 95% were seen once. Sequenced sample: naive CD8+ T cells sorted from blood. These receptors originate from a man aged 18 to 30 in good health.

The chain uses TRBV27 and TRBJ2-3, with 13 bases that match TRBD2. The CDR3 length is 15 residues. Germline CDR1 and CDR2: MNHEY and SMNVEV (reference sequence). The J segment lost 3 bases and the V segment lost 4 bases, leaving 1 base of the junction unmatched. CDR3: CASSSTSGRTDTQYF. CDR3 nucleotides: TGTGCCAGCAGTTCGACTAGCGGGAGGACAGATACGCAGTATTTT.

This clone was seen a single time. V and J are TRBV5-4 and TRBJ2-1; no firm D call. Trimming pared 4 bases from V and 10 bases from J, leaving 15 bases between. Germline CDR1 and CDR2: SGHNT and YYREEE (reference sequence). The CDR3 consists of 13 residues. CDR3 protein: CASSPPLIEEQFF. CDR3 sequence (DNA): TGTGCCAGCAGCCCCCCTCTCATAGAGGAGCAGTTCTTC.

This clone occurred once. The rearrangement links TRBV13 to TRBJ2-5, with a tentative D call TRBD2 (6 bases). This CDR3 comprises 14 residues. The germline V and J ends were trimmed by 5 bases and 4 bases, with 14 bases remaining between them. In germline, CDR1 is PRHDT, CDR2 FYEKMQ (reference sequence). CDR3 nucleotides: TGTGCCAGCAGCGAGGGACTCCGGGTAGAGACCCAGTACTTC. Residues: CASSEGLRVETQYF.

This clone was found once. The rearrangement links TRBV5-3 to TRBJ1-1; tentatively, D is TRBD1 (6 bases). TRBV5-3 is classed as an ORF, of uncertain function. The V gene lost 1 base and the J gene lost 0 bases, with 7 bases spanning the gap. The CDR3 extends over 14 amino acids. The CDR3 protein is CARSLQGLNTEAFF. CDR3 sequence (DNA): TGTGCCAGAAGCTTGCAGGGGTTGAACACTGAAGCTTTCTTT.

DNA for the CDR3: TGTGCCTGGAACGCCGGGACTAGCGTTAAAGAGACCCAGTACTTC. This gives the protein CAWNAGTSVKETQYF. The chain uses TRBV30 and TRBJ2-5, with 10 bases matching TRBD2. Germline assignment: CDR1 GTSNPN and CDR2 SVGIG (reference sequence). The trim removed 4 bases at V and 3 bases at J, leaving 8 bases unmatched. CDR3 size: 15 residues.

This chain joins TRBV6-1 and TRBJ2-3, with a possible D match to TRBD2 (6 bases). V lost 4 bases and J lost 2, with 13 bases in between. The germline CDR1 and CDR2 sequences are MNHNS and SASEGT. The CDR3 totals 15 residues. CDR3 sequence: CASSVLREDTDTQYF. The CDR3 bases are TGTGCCAGCAGTGTCCTGCGGGAAGACACAGATACGCAGTATTTT.

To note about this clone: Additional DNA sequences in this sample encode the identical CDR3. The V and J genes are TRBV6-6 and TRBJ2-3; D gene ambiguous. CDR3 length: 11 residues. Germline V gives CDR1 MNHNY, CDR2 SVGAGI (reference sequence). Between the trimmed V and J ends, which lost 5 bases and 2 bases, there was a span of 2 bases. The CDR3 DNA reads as TGTGCCAGCAGTCTCACAGATACGCAGTATTTT. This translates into CASSLTDTQYF.

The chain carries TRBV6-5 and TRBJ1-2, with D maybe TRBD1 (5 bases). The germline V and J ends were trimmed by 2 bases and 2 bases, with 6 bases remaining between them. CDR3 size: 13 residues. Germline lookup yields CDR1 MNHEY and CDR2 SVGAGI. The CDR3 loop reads CASSYPGNYGYTF. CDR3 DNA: TGTGCCAGCAGTTACCCAGGGAACTATGGCTACACCTTC.

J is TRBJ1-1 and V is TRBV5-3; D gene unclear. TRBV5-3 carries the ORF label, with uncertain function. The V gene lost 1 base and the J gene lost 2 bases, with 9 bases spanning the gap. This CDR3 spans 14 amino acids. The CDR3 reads CARSLFQPNTEAFF. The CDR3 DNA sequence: TGTGCCAGAAGCTTGTTCCAGCCCAACACTGAAGCTTTCTTT.

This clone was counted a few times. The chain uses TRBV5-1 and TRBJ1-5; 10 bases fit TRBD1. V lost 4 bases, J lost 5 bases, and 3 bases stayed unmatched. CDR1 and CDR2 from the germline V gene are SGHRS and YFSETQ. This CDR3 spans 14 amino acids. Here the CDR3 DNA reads TGCGCCAGCAGCGACGGGACAGGGGATCAGCCCCAGCATTTT. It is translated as CASSDGTGDQPQHF.

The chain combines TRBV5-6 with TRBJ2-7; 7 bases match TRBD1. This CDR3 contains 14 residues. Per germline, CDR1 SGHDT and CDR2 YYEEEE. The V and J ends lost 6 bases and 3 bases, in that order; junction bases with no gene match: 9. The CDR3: CASTFSTGNYEQYF. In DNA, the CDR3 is TGTGCCAGCACCTTTTCGACAGGGAACTACGAGCAGTACTTC.

Written as DNA, the CDR3 is TGTGCCAGCAGCTTGGAGAGGGCGGCAGTAGGGGAAAACATTCAGTACTTC. Translated, it gives CASSLERAAVGENIQYF. J is TRBJ2-4 and V is TRBV5-8; D may match TRBD1 or TRBD2 (5 bases each). CDR3 length: 17 residues. CDR1 SGHTS and CDR2 YDEGEE come from the germline V gene. Trimming removed 0 bases from V and 5 bases from J, with 18 bases in between.

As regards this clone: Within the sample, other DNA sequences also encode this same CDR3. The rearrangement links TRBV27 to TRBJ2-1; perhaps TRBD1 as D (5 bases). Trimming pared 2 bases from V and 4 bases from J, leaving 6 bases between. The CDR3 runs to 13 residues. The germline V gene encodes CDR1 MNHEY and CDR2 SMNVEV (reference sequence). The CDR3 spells CASSLDSYNEQFF. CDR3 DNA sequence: TGTGCCAGCAGTTTAGACAGTTACAATGAGCAGTTCTTC.